The next 24 T cell receptor beta chains were all read from a single sample in a study of blood T cell repertoires in COVID-19. TCRdb keeps only in-frame clones here, not all; method: immunoSEQ multiplex PCR. Of approximately 71,000 clones listed, about 86% are singletons. Sequenced: peripheral blood. The origin of the receptors is a man aged 50 to 59 with acute or convalescent COVID-19.

The J gene is TRBJ1-4, the V gene TRBV5-1, with a tentative D call TRBD1 (6 bases). The CDR3 has 17 residues. V was trimmed by 1 base and J by 0 bases, leaving 13 bases between them. CDR1 SGHRS and CDR2 YFSETQ come from the germline V gene. CDR3 protein: CASSLKQGQATNEKLFF. As DNA, the CDR3 is TGCGCCAGCAGCTTGAAACAGGGTCAGGCAACTAATGAAAAACTGTTTTTT.

This rearrangement joins TRBV27 to TRBJ2-1; weak D call: TRBD1 (6 bases). The germline V and J ends were trimmed by 6 bases and 0 bases, with 12 bases remaining between them. CDR1 is MNHEY and CDR2 is SMNVEV in the germline V gene (reference sequence). This CDR3 is 15 amino acids long. The DNA for the CDR3 is TGTGCCAGCAGAGGACAGCTTTCCTCCTACAATGAGCAGTTCTTC. Encoded protein: CASRGQLSSYNEQFF.

The sample holds a few counts of this clone. The rearrangement joins TRBV2 to TRBJ1-2; tentatively, D is TRBD1 (5 bases). Germline V gene data show CDR1 as SNHLY and CDR2 as FYNNEI. The germline V and J ends were trimmed by 4 bases and 5 bases, with 8 bases remaining between them. There are 12 residues in the CDR3. CDR3 in amino acids: CASSGRVYGYTF. CDR3 nucleotide sequence: TGTGCCAGCAGTGGCAGGGTATATGGCTACACCTTC. Drawing the rest from reference TRBV2 and TRBJ1-2, the complete variable domain is EPEVTQTPSHQVTQMGQEVILRCVPISNHLYFYWYRQILGQKVEFLVSFYNNEISEKSEIFDDQFSVERPDGSNFTLKIRSTKLEDSAMYFCASSGRVYGYTFGSGTRLTVV.

This chain uses TRBV19 with TRBJ1-1; D perhaps matches TRBD1 (6 bases). The CDR3 extends over 14 amino acids. V was pared by 5 bases and J by 11 bases, with 21 bases between. Germline-derived CDR1 and CDR2 are LNHDA and SQIVND (reference sequence). For the CDR3, the DNA is TGTGCCAGTAGTTTGCTTGGGGGGGCCCGGTTCGCTTTCTTT. Translating it yields CASSLLGGARFAFF.

This chain links TRBV5-5 with TRBJ2-5; perhaps TRBD2 as D (5 bases). V was trimmed by 6 bases and J by 5 bases, leaving 26 bases between them. The CDR3 is 17 residues long. Germline-derived CDR1 and CDR2 are SGHKS and YYEKEE (reference sequence). CDR3 amino acids: CASKQRVLDGGIETQYF. As DNA, the CDR3 is TGTGCCAGCAAACAGAGGGTTTTGGACGGAGGTATCGAGACCCAGTACTTC. Full variable domain (rest looked up from reference TRBV5-5 and TRBJ2-5): DAGVTQSPTHLIKTRGQQVTLRCSPISGHKSVSWYQQVLGQGPQFIFQYYEKEERGRGNFPDRFSARQFPNYSSELNVNALLLGDSALYLCASKQRVLDGGIETQYFGPGTRLLVL.

The CDR3 spells CASSFSGQAEQYF. The CDR3 nucleotides read TGTGCCAGCAGCTTTTCCGGTCAGGCCGAGCAGTACTTC. The genes are TRBV5-6 and TRBJ2-7; D not certain. The CDR3 length is 13 residues. V was clipped by 2 bases and J by 6 bases, with 12 bases between them. In germline, CDR1 is SGHDT, CDR2 YYEEEE.

The chain couples TRBV5-4 to TRBJ2-2, with 9 bases identical to TRBD2. The germline gives CDR1 SGHNT, CDR2 YYREEE (reference sequence). The CDR3 contains 15 residues. With 4 bases clipped from V and 1 base from J, the junction kept 2 bases outside the gene matches. The chain's CDR3 is CASSPSGMNTGELFF. In DNA form, the CDR3 reads TGTGCCAGCAGCCCTAGCGGGATGAACACCGGGGAGCTGTTTTTT.

This clone was recorded only once. The gene calls are TRBV28 and TRBJ1-5; TRBD1 might be the D (5 bases). The CDR3 totals 16 residues. V lost 6 bases, J lost 0 bases, and 15 bases lay in between. CDR1 MDHEN and CDR2 SYDVKM come from the germline V gene. CDR3 residues: CASSSYDSYSNQPQHF. The CDR3 DNA follows: TGTGCCAGCAGCTCGTATGACAGCTATAGCAATCAGCCCCAGCATTTT. Combining the CDR3 with reference TRBV28 and TRBJ1-5 gives the whole variable domain DVKVTQSSRYLVKRTGEKVFLECVQDMDHENMFWYRQDPGLGLRLIYFSYDVKMKEKGDIPEGYSVSREKKERFSLILESASTNQTSMYLCASSSYDSYSNQPQHFGDGTRLSIL.

V usage is TRBV5-1 and J usage is TRBJ2-1; 7 bases agree with TRBD2. The CDR3 covers 16 residues. V lost 4 bases and J lost 2; bases outside the gene matches: 9. Germline CDR1 reads SGHRS; CDR2 reads YFSETQ. The CDR3 coding sequence is TGCGCCAGCAGCAAAACCGGGACTAACACCTACAATGAGCAGTTCTTC. Its protein product is CASSKTGTNTYNEQFF.

V is TRBV28 and J is TRBJ2-7, with 7 bases that match TRBD1. This CDR3 spans 15 amino acids. V shed 5 bases and J 0 bases; nucleotides not matched to a gene: 7. The V gene's germline CDR1 is MDHEN and CDR2 SYDVKM. The CDR3 DNA reads as TGTGCCAGCAGTACCTCCGGGACAGCCTCCTACGAGCAGTACTTC. Translating it yields CASSTSGTASYEQYF.

V usage is TRBV28 and J usage is TRBJ1-2, with TRBD1 identical over 7 bases. The CDR3 sequence is 14 residues long. With 5 bases clipped from V and 0 bases from J, the junction kept 3 bases outside the gene matches. Looked up from germline, CDR1 is MDHEN and CDR2 is SYDVKM. The CDR3 here is CASSRGGPNYGYTF. The CDR3 DNA reads as TGTGCCAGCAGTCGAGGGGGCCCTAACTATGGCTACACCTTC.

This chain connects TRBV5-5 to TRBJ1-2, with 9 bases fitting TRBD1. The germline V gene encodes CDR1 SGHKS and CDR2 YYEKEE (reference sequence). CDR3 length: 16 residues. After removal of 0 bases from V and 4 bases from J, the junction contained 7 bases not matched to a gene. The CDR3 nucleotides read TGTGCCAGCAGCTTGGGAAATACAGGGGGCGCCTATGGCTACACCTTC. Translated, it gives CASSLGNTGGAYGYTF.

This clone was observed a single time. J is TRBJ2-3 and V is TRBV7-3, with 10 bases fitting TRBD2. The CDR3 consists of 17 residues. V trimming: 5 bases; J trimming: 2 bases; junction bases outside the gene matches: 10. Germline V gene lookup returns CDR1 SGHTA and CDR2 FQGTGA. CDR3 coding DNA: TGTGCCAGCAGCCCTCGGGGTAGCGGGAGGATCACAGATACGCAGTATTTT. Protein sequence: CASSPRGSGRITDTQYF.

The V and J genes are TRBV2 and TRBJ1-4; 9 nucleotides match TRBD1. The CDR3 consists of 18 residues. CDR1 is SNHLY and CDR2 is FYNNEI in the germline V gene. Trimming removed 4 bases from V and 8 bases from J; junction bases left unmatched: 17. DNA for the CDR3: TGTGCCAGCAGTGGCCCCGGCCCCTTGACAGGGGGAGTCGAAAAACTGTTTTTT. Its protein product is CASSGPGPLTGGVEKLFF.

The chain combines TRBV6-5 with TRBJ1-5; 7 bases line up with TRBD1. With 2 bases clipped from V and 7 bases from J, the junction kept 5 bases outside the gene matches. There are 14 residues in the CDR3. The germline gives CDR1 MNHEY, CDR2 SVGAGI. This CDR3 is CASSYGTGAQPQHF. DNA of the CDR3: TGTGCCAGCAGTTACGGTACAGGGGCCCAGCCCCAGCATTTT.

V usage is TRBV10-3 and J usage is TRBJ1-2; 9 bases agree with TRBD1. Germline CDR1 and CDR2: ENHRY and SYGVKD. The CDR3 consists of 15 residues. V lost 7 bases and J lost 4; bases outside the gene matches: 10. CDR3 protein: CAITGRTGVGYGYTF. The CDR3 DNA reads TGTGCCATCACCGGACGGACAGGGGTGGGCTATGGCTACACCTTC.

This clone was seen once. The chain recombines TRBV5-1 with TRBJ2-5; TRBD2 might be the D (6 bases). CDR3 length: 14 amino acids. The germline V gene encodes CDR1 SGHRS and CDR2 YFSETQ. Trimming pared 4 bases from V and 4 bases from J, leaving 14 bases between. CDR3 loop: CASSPDQGGETQYF. Written as DNA, the CDR3 is TGCGCCAGCAGCCCAGACCAGGGAGGAGAGACCCAGTACTTC.

V gene TRBV9 combines with J gene TRBJ1-6; D is perhaps TRBD1 (5 bases). Germline lookup yields CDR1 SGDLS and CDR2 YYNGEE. Trimming took off 3 bases at V and 10 bases at J, with 11 bases between the two ends. The CDR3 has 13 amino acids. The CDR3 loop reads CASSEGSPSPLHF. The CDR3 nucleotides read TGTGCCAGCAGCGAGGGGTCTCCGTCACCCCTCCACTTT.

The table lists this clone with a few counts. V gene TRBV27 combines with J gene TRBJ1-1; tentative D call: TRBD1 (6 bases). The V gene lost 6 bases and the J gene lost 0 bases, with 17 bases spanning the gap. The germline gives CDR1 MNHEY, CDR2 SMNVEV (reference sequence). The CDR3 length is 16 residues. The DNA for the CDR3 is TGTGCCAGCAGAAAAGACAGGAGCCTCATGAACACTGAAGCTTTCTTT. Protein: CASRKDRSLMNTEAFF.

The rearrangement uses TRBV12-5 and TRBJ2-3, with TRBD1 matching over 8 bases. CDR3 length equals 16 residues. After removal of 3 bases from V and 2 bases from J, the junction contained 7 bases not matched to a gene. CDR1 and CDR2 (germline): LGHNT, FRNRAP. CDR3 region: CASGLRQGMATDTQYF. The CDR3 region has the DNA TGTGCTAGTGGTTTAAGACAGGGGATGGCCACAGATACGCAGTATTTT.

V gene TRBV19 combines with J gene TRBJ2-7; 7 positions agree with TRBD2. The germline V gene has CDR1 LNHDA and CDR2 SQIVND (reference sequence). With V trimmed by 8 bases and J by 1 base, 11 bases remained unmatched. CDR3 length: 15 residues. CDR3 amino acids: CASSSVGGSSYEQYF. In DNA form, the CDR3 reads TGTGCCAGTTCTTCAGTGGGGGGGTCTTCCTACGAGCAGTACTTC.

The chain is built from TRBV6-1 and TRBJ2-1, with D tentatively TRBD1 (6 bases). Germline assignment: CDR1 MNHNS and CDR2 SASEGT. The germline V and J ends were trimmed by 3 bases and 8 bases, with 14 bases remaining between them. The CDR3 extends over 14 amino acids. The CDR3 protein is CASSDRWGRDEQFF. The CDR3 region has the DNA TGTGCCAGCAGTGACCGATGGGGGCGGGATGAGCAGTTCTTC.

Comment on this clone: Other DNA sequences in this specimen translate into the identical CDR3. This chain connects TRBV4-2 to TRBJ1-2; TRBD1 might be the D (5 bases). The CDR3 extends over 14 amino acids. Trimming left V 0 bases short and J 4 bases short, with 9 bases between. Germline loops: CDR1 LGHNA, CDR2 YNFKEQ. CDR3 bases: TGTGCCAGCAGCCAAGAGGGGGGGACCTATGGCTACACCTTC. Translated, it gives CASSQEGGTYGYTF.

This chain joins TRBV11-2 and TRBJ1-5, with D perhaps TRBD1 (6 bases). Germline V gene lookup returns CDR1 SGHAT and CDR2 FQNNGV. Trimming removed 4 bases from V and 6 bases from J, with 19 bases in between. This CDR3 contains 16 residues. The CDR3: CASSSTTGRGGQPQHF. The CDR3, as DNA: TGTGCCAGCAGCTCCACGACAGGTAGGGGCGGTCAGCCCCAGCATTTT.